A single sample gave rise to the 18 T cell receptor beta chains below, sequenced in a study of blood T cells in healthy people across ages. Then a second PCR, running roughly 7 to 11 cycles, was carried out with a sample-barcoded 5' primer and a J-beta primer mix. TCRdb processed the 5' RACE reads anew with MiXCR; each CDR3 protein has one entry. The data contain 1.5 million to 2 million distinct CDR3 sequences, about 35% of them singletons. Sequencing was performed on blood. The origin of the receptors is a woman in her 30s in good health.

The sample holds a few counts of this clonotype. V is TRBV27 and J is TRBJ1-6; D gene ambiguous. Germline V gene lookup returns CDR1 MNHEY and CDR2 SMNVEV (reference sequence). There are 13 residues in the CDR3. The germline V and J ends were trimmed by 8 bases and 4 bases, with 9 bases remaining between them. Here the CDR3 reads CASRSQYNSPLHF. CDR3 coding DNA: TGTGCCAGCCGGAGCCAGTATAATTCACCCCTCCACTTT.

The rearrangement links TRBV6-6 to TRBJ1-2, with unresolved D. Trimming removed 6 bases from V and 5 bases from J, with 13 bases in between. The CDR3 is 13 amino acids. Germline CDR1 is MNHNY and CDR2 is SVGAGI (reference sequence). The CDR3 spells CASSSPPTYGYTF. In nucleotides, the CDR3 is TGTGCCAGCAGCTCCCCCCCAACTTATGGCTACACCTTC.

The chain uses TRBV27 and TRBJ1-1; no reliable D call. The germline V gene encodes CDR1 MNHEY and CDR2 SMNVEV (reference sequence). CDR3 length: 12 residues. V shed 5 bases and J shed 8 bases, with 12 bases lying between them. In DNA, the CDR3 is TGTGCCAGCAGTACGAGACATGGGGAAGCTTTCTTT. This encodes CASSTRHGEAFF.

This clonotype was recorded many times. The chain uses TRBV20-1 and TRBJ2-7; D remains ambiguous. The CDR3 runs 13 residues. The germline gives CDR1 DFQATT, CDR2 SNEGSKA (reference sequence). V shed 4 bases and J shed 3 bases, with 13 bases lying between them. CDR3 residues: CSAKDLNDYEQYF. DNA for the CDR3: TGCAGTGCTAAAGACCTTAATGACTACGAGCAGTACTTC.

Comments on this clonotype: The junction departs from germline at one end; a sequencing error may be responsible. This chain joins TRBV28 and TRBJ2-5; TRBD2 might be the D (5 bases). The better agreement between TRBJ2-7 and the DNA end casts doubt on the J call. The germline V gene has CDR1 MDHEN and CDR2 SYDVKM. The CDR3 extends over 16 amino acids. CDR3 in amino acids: CASSLNGGSTSCEQYF. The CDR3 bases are TGTGCCAGCAGTTTAAATGGTGGGAGTACGTCCTGCGAGCAGTACTTC.

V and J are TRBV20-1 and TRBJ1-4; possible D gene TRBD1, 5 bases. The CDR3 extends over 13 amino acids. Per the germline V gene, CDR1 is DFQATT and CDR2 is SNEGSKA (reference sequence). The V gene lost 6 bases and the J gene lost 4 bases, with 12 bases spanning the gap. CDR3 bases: TGCAGTGCCGCGAAGGGGAGTAATGAAAAACTGTTTTTT. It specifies CSAAKGSNEKLFF.

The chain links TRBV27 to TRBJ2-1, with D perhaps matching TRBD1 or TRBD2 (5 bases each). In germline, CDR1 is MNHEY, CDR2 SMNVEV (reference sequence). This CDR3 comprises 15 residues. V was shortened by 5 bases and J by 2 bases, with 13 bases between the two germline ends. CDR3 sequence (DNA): TGTGCCAGCAGTATGATCCGGGGCCCCTACAATGAGCAGTTCTTC. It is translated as CASSMIRGPYNEQFF.

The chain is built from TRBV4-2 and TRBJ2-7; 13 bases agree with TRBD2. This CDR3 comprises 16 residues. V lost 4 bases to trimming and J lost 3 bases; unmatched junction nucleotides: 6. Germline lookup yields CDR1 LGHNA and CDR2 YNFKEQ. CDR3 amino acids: CASSPEGLAGVYEQYF. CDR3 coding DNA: TGTGCCAGCAGCCCCGAAGGACTAGCGGGAGTCTACGAGCAGTACTTC.

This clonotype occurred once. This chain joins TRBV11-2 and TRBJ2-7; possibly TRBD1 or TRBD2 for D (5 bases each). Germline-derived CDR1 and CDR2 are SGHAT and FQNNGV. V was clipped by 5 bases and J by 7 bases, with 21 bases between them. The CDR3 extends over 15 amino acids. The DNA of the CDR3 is TGTGCCAGCAGCAAACCGGGACGGACCAGGGATGAGCAGTACTTC. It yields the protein CASSKPGRTRDEQYF.

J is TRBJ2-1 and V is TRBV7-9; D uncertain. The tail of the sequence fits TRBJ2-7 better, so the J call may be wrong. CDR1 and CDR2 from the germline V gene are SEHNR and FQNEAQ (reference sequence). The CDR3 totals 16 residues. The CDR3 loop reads CASSLYLKSSYNEQYF. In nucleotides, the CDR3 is TGTGCCAGCAGCTTATACCTCAAGAGCTCCTACAATGAGCAGTACTTC.

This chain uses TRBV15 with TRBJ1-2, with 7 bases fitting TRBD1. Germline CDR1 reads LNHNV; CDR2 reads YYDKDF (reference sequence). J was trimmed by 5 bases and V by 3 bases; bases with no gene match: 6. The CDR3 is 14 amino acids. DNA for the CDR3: TGTGCCACCAGCAGCTCAAGGGGGCTGTATGGCTACACCTTC. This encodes CATSSSRGLYGYTF.

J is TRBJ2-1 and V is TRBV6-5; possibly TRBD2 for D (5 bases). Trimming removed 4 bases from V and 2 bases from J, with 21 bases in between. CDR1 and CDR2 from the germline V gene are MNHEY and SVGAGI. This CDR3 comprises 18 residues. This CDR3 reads CASSSPKDLSVPYNEQFF. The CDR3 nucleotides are TGTGCCAGCAGTTCGCCGAAGGACTTGTCGGTCCCCTACAATGAGCAGTTCTTC.

The CDR3 DNA sequence: TGCGCCAGCAGCAGACCGGACCCGGGAGATGGCTACACCTTC. It codes for CASSRPDPGDGYTF. V usage is TRBV5-1 and J usage is TRBJ1-2; D is uncertain. There are 14 residues in the CDR3. The V gene lost 4 bases and the J gene lost 6 bases, with 16 bases spanning the gap. CDR1 and CDR2 from the germline V gene are SGHRS and YFSETQ.

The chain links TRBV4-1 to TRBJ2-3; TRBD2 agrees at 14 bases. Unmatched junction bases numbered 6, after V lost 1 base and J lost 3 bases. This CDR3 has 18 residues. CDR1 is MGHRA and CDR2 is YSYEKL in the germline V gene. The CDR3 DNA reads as TGCGCCAGCAGCCAAGCCCTAAGGACTAGCGGGAGGACAGATACGCAGTATTTT. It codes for CASSQALRTSGRTDTQYF.

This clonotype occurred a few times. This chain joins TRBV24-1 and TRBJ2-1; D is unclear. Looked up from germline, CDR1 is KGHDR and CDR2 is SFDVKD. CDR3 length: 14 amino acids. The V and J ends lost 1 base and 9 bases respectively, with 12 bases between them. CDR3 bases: TGTGCCACCAGTGATTTAACCCGGGCAGGTGAGCAGTTCTTC. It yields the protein CATSDLTRAGEQFF.

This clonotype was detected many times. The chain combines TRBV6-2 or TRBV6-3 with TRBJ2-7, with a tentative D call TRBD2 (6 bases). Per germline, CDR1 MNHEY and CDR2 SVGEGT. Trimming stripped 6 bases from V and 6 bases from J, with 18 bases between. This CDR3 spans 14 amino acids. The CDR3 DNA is TGTGCCAGCAGCCCCGGTGGAGGGAGATTCGAGCAGTACTTC. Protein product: CASSPGGGRFEQYF.

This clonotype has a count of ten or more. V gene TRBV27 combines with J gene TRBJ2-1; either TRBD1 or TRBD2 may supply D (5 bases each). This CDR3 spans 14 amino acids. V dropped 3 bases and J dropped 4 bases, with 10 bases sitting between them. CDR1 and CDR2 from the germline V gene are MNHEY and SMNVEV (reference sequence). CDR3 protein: CASSLGTLYNEQFF. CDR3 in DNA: TGTGCCAGCAGTTTGGGGACCCTATACAATGAGCAGTTCTTC.

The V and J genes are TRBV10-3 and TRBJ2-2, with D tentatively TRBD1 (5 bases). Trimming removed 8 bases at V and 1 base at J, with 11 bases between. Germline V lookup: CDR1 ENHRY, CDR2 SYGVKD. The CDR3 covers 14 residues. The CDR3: CAIAGLVNTGELFF. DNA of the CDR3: TGTGCCATCGCAGGGTTGGTGAACACCGGGGAGCTGTTTTTT.